Listed below are T cell receptor beta chains from one sample, sequenced in a study of blood T cells in healthy people across ages. TCRdb analysed the 5' RACE reads with MiXCR anew, one entry per CDR3 protein. The sample has hundreds of thousands of distinct CDR3 sequences, approximately 67% seen once. Material for sequencing was blood. The receptors originated from a man aged 30 to 39 in good health. The CDR3 runs from the conserved cysteine through the conserved F or W. A D gene is named only where the DNA matches it firmly. Only part of the rows carry a size: once, few, many, or a class if the clone is expanded.

V gene: TRBV9
J gene: TRBJ2-5
D gene: TRBD1
clone size: .
CDR3 protein: CASSPGGRIETQYF
CDR3 DNA: TGTGCCAGCAGCCCAGGGGGCCGTATAGAGACCCAGTACTTC

V gene: TRBV12-3/TRBV12-4
J gene: TRBJ1-6
D gene: .
clone size: .
CDR3 protein: CASSLRGIPDSPLHF
CDR3 DNA: TGCGCCAGCAGTTTAAGGGGTATCCCTGATTCACCCCTCCACTTT

V gene: TRBV28
J gene: TRBJ2-7
D gene: .
clone size: few
CDR3 protein: CASRRREISYEQYF
CDR3 DNA: TGTGCCAGCAGGCGCAGGGAAATCTCCTACGAGCAGTACTTC

V gene: TRBV3-1
J gene: TRBJ2-1
D gene: .
clone size: .
CDR3 protein: CASSPGPRPTEQFF
CDR3 DNA: TGTGCCAGCAGCCCGGGACCCCGACCGACTGAGCAGTTCTTC

V gene: TRBV4-2
J gene: TRBJ2-3
D gene: .
clone size: few
CDR3 protein: CASSQRLDTQYF
CDR3 DNA: TGTGCCAGCAGCCAGAGGCTGGATACGCAGTATTTT

V gene: TRBV15
J gene: TRBJ2-3
D gene: TRBD2
clone size: few
CDR3 protein: CATSRVVAGGTDTQYF
CDR3 DNA: TGTGCCACCAGCAGAGTGGTAGCGGGGGGCACAGATACGCAGTATTTT

V gene: TRBV3-1
J gene: TRBJ2-1
D gene: .
clone size: few
CDR3 protein: CASSRPGHPSYNEQFF
CDR3 DNA: TGTGCCAGCAGCCGACCGGGACATCCCTCCTACAATGAGCAGTTCTTC

V gene: TRBV12-3/TRBV12-4
J gene: TRBJ1-5
D gene: .
clone size: .
CDR3 protein: CASSLATLQPQHF
CDR3 DNA: TGTGCCAGCAGTTTAGCAACGCTACAGCCCCAGCATTTT

V gene: TRBV13
J gene: TRBJ2-7
D gene: TRBD1
clone size: .
CDR3 protein: CASSSGKDRVSSEQYF
CDR3 DNA: TGTGCCAGCAGCTCGGGGAAGGACAGGGTTTCGTCCGAGCAGTACTTC

V gene: TRBV4-3
J gene: TRBJ2-2
D gene: .
clone size: .
CDR3 protein: CASSLVSQNTGELFF
CDR3 DNA: TGCGCCAGCAGTCTCGTTTCGCAGAACACCGGGGAGCTGTTTTTT

V gene: TRBV19
J gene: TRBJ1-2
D gene: .
clone size: .
CDR3 protein: CASESGGYTF
CDR3 DNA: TGTGCCAGCGAATCCGGGGGCTACACCTTC

V gene: TRBV12-3/TRBV12-4
J gene: TRBJ2-3
D gene: .
clone size: .
CDR3 protein: CASSLFKVHTDTQYF
CDR3 DNA: TGTGCCAGCAGTTTATTCAAGGTTCACACAGATACGCAGTATTTT

V gene: TRBV15
J gene: TRBJ2-6
D gene: .
clone size: .
CDR3 protein: CATSSGHSGVNVLTF
CDR3 DNA: TGTGCCACCAGCAGTGGGCACTCTGGGGTCAACGTCCTGACTTTC

V gene: TRBV7-2
J gene: TRBJ1-1
D gene: TRBD1
clone size: .
CDR3 protein: CASSMDRGTEAFF
CDR3 DNA: TGTGCCAGCAGCATGGACAGGGGTACTGAAGCTTTCTTT

V gene: TRBV6-1
J gene: TRBJ2-4
D gene: TRBD2
clone size: .
CDR3 protein: CASSDLAGGGKNIQYF
CDR3 DNA: TGTGCCAGCAGTGATCTCGCGGGAGGGGGCAAAAACATTCAGTACTTC

V gene: TRBV20-1
J gene: TRBJ2-7
D gene: .
clone size: .
CDR3 protein: CSAGLHSYEQYF
CDR3 DNA: TGCAGTGCTGGACTCCACTCCTACGAGCAGTACTTC

V gene: TRBV7-3
J gene: TRBJ2-6
D gene: .
clone size: many
CDR3 protein: CASSPLGQPNSGANVLTF
CDR3 DNA: TGTGCCAGCAGCCCCCTTGGACAGCCGAACTCTGGGGCCAACGTCCTGACTTTC

V gene: TRBV6-5
J gene: TRBJ1-1
D gene: .
clone size: .
CDR3 protein: CASSYSIRANTEAFF
CDR3 DNA: TGTGCCAGCAGTTACTCGATCAGGGCGAACACTGAAGCTTTCTTT

V gene: TRBV24-1
J gene: TRBJ2-7
D gene: TRBD2
clone size: .
CDR3 protein: CATSGREGHYEQYF
CDR3 DNA: TGTGCCACCAGTGGTCGGGAGGGCCATTACGAGCAGTACTTC

V gene: TRBV6-2/TRBV6-3
J gene: TRBJ2-2
D gene: TRBD1
clone size: .
CDR3 protein: CAGTDRVPGELFF
CDR3 DNA: TGTGCCGGAACCGACAGGGTCCCCGGGGAGCTGTTTTTT

V gene: TRBV29-1
J gene: TRBJ1-2
D gene: .
clone size: few
CDR3 protein: CSVSDRSYGYTF
CDR3 DNA: TGCAGCGTTTCCGACAGATCCTATGGCTACACCTTC

V gene: TRBV6-6
J gene: TRBJ2-1
D gene: TRBD2
clone size: few
CDR3 protein: CASSPPGGDEQFF
CDR3 DNA: TGTGCCAGCAGCCCCCCGGGGGGGGATGAGCAGTTCTTC

V gene: TRBV29-1
J gene: TRBJ2-3
D gene: TRBD2
clone size: few
CDR3 protein: CSVEVAGRSTDTQYF
CDR3 DNA: TGCAGCGTTGAAGTAGCGGGGCGAAGCACAGATACGCAGTATTTT

V gene: TRBV5-1
J gene: TRBJ2-5
D gene: .
clone size: .
CDR3 protein: CASSLVGSPQETQYF
CDR3 DNA: TGCGCCAGCAGCTTGGTTGGCAGCCCCCAAGAGACCCAGTACTTC

V gene: TRBV6-1
J gene: TRBJ2-7
D gene: .
clone size: .
CDR3 protein: CASSELGEYEQYF
CDR3 DNA: TGTGCCAGCAGTGAGCTGGGGGAGTACGAGCAGTACTTC

V gene: TRBV5-4
J gene: TRBJ2-1
D gene: TRBD2
clone size: .
CDR3 protein: CASSLMGLAGKNEQFF
CDR3 DNA: TGTGCCAGCAGCCTAATGGGACTAGCGGGGAAAAATGAGCAGTTCTTC

V gene: TRBV29-1
J gene: TRBJ2-1
D gene: .
clone size: .
CDR3 protein: CSGRRSVNEQFF
CDR3 DNA: TGCAGCGGGCGAAGGTCGGTAAATGAGCAGTTCTTC

V gene: TRBV29-1
J gene: TRBJ2-6
D gene: .
clone size: .
CDR3 protein: CSVELEGAGANVLTF
CDR3 DNA: TGCAGCGTTGAATTGGAGGGAGCTGGGGCCAACGTCCTGACTTTC

V gene: TRBV5-6
J gene: TRBJ2-5
D gene: TRBD2
clone size: .
CDR3 protein: CASSYPRTSGGPQETQYF
CDR3 DNA: TGTGCCAGCAGCTACCCTAGGACTAGCGGGGGGCCGCAAGAGACCCAGTACTTC

V gene: TRBV20-1
J gene: TRBJ2-5
D gene: TRBD1
clone size: .
CDR3 protein: CSACDRGEQETQYF
CDR3 DNA: TGCAGTGCTTGTGACAGGGGAGAGCAGGAGACCCAGTACTTC

V gene: TRBV7-3
J gene: TRBJ2-2
D gene: .
clone size: .
CDR3 protein: CASSQEYTGELFF
CDR3 DNA: TGTGCCAGCAGCCAGGAATACACCGGGGAGCTGTTTTTT

V gene: TRBV4-2
J gene: TRBJ1-5
D gene: .
clone size: .
CDR3 protein: CASSQGVPSNQPQHF
CDR3 DNA: TGTGCCAGCAGTCAAGGGGTCCCTAGCAATCAGCCCCAGCATTTT

V gene: TRBV7-9
J gene: TRBJ2-5
D gene: .
clone size: .
CDR3 protein: CASSTTAIQETQYF
CDR3 DNA: TGTGCCAGCAGCACTACAGCGATCCAAGAGACCCAGTACTTC